This T cell receptor (beta chain) was recovered during a study of blood T cell repertoires in COVID-19. Across the whole study: Sites in the United States, Italy and Spain provided acute and convalescent COVID-19 samples. T cells, B-cell-depleted T cells, or PBMCs provided the cDNA or gDNA that served as material.

Germline CDR1 DFQATT, CDR2 SNEGSKA (reference sequence). The CDR3 totals 15 residues. Trimming removed 3 bases at V and 0 bases at J, with 15 bases between. Original processing methods: Reference gene primer amplification in the assay estimated nucleated cell counts. Using immunoSEQ multiplex PCR, the repertoire was profiled, and TCRdb retains in-frame clones only, with some absent. V and J calls and clone size are given by that table; D and trimming were obtained from the DNA. The top ten hold roughly 13% of the sample, which has roughly 440,000 clones, about nine tenths seen once. This chain links TRBV20-1 with TRBJ2-7; D unresolved. The receptor's source is a woman aged 50 to 60 with COVID-19, enrolled during active disease. Source material: peripheral blood. The CDR3 spells CSASRRVSSSYEQYF. The CDR3 region has the DNA TGCAGTGCTAGTCGTCGGGTCTCAAGCTCCTACGAGCAGTACTTC.